This T cell receptor (beta chain) was obtained from a study of OX40 agonist ivuxolimab in advanced cancers. Germline V CDR1 and CDR2: SGHRS, YFSETQ. Germline trimming cut 0 bases from V and 1 base from J; bases unmatched to any gene: 5. This CDR3 is 16 amino acids long. TCRdb's table, derived via immunoSEQ multiplex PCR, lists solely in-frame clones and lacks some. There are around 62,000 clones in the sample; around 83% occur only once, and around 2.4% lies in the top ten. Material: CD4+ or CD8+ T cells sorted from blood, obtained in a trial of the OX40 agonist ivuxolimab. The sequence was collected from an adult with an advanced solid tumor such as melanoma, head and neck, liver or kidney cancer. The rearrangement uses TRBV5-1 and TRBJ2-5; TRBD2 matches at 8 bases. CDR3: CASSLVPSGLQETQYF. In DNA form, the CDR3 reads TGCGCCAGCAGCTTGGTGCCTAGCGGGCTCCAAGAGACCCAGTACTTC.